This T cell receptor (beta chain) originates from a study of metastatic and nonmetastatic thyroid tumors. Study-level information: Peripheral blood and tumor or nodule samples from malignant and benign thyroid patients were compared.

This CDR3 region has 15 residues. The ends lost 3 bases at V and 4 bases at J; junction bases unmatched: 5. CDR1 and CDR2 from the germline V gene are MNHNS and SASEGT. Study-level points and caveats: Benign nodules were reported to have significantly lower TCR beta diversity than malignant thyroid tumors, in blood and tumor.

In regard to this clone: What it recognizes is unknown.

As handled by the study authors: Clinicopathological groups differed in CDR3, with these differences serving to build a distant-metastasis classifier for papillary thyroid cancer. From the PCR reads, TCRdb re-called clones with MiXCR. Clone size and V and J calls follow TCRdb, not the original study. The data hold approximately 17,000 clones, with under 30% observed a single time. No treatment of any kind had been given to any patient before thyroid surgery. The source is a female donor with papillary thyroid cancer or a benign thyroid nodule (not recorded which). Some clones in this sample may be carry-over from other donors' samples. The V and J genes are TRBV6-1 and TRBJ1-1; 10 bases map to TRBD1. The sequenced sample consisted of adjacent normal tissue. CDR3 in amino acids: CASSEGTGEGTEAFF. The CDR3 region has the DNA TGTGCCAGCAGTGAGGGGACAGGGGAGGGCACTGAAGCTTTCTTT.